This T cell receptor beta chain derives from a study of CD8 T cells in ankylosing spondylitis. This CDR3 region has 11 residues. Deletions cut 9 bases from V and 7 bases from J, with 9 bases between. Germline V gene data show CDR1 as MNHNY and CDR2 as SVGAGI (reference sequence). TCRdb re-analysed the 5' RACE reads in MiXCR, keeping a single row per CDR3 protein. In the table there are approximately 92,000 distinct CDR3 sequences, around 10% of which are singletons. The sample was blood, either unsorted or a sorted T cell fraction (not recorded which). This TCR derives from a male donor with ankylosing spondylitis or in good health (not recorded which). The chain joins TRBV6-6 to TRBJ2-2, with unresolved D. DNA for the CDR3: TGTGCCAGTTCAGACGACGGGGAGCTGTTTTTT. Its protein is CASSDDGELFF.